Following are 10 T cell receptor beta chains from one sample sequenced in a study of blood T cells in healthy people across ages. A J-beta primer mix and a sample-barcoded 5' primer were used in a second PCR of about 7 to 12 cycles. One entry per CDR3 protein results from TCRdb running MiXCR on the 5' RACE reads. The sample records some 1,800,000 distinct CDR3 sequences, approximately 39% being singletons. The sequencing input was blood. The receptors here all came from a human donor in good health.

This clonotype was counted a few times. The rearrangement joins TRBV7-9 to TRBJ2-6, with 7 bases fitting TRBD2. This CDR3 region has 17 residues. Germline-derived CDR1 and CDR2 are SEHNR and FQNEAQ (reference sequence). Trimming removed 1 base from V and 1 base from J; junction bases left unmatched: 4. In nucleotides, the CDR3 is TGTGCCAGCAGCTTAGAGCGGGGATGGTCTGGGGCCAACGTCCTGACTTTC. Translation: CASSLERGWSGANVLTF.

As for this clonotype: An end of the junction differs from the germline gene, which may be a read error. The chain uses TRBV5-1 and TRBJ1-1; D not certain. The CDR3 runs 14 residues. The germline gives CDR1 SGHRS, CDR2 YFSETQ. The CDR3 here is CVSSPEIEGTEAFF. The DNA of the CDR3 is TGCGTCAGCAGCCCAGAGATTGAGGGCACTGAAGCTTTCTTT.

The chain recombines TRBV5-1 with TRBJ1-2; no clear D gene. CDR1 SGHRS and CDR2 YFSETQ come from the germline V gene. CDR3 size: 15 residues. V was trimmed by 0 bases and J by 3 bases, leaving 12 bases between them. Written as DNA, the CDR3 is TGCGCCAGCAGCTTGGCCTCGTCAGAGGACTATGGCTACACCTTC. Translation gives CASSLASSEDYGYTF. Variable domain in full (rest from reference TRBV5-1 and TRBJ1-2): KAGVTQTPRYLIKTRGQQVTLSCSPISGHRSVSWYQQTPGQGLQFLFEYFSETQRNKGNFPGRFSGRQFSNSRSEMNVSTLELGDSALYLCASSLASSEDYGYTFGSGTRLTVV.

With respect to this clonotype: One end of the junction is discordant with germline, which a read error may explain. The chain recombines TRBV11-1 with TRBJ2-1; 10 bases line up with TRBD2. The CDR3 has 17 amino acids. CDR1 and CDR2 (germline): SGHAT, FQDESV (reference sequence). CDR3 protein: CASSPKASGGYLNEQFF. CDR3 sequence (DNA): TGTGCTAGCAGCCCAAAGGCTAGCGGGGGTTATTTGAATGAGCAGTTCTTC.

The chain links TRBV7-9 to TRBJ2-5, with TRBD1 as a possible D gene (7 bases). The V end was cut by 2 bases, the J end by 1 base, with 14 bases between. The CDR3 consists of 16 residues. CDR1 SEHNR and CDR2 FQNEAQ come from the germline V gene (reference sequence). CDR3 sequence reads: CASSLRQGLTQETQYF. The CDR3 DNA is TGTGCCAGCAGCTTACGACAGGGACTTACCCAAGAGACCCAGTACTTC. The whole variable domain, filled in from reference TRBV7-9 and TRBJ2-5, reads DTGVSQNPRHKITKRGQNVTFRCDPISEHNRLYWYRQTLGQGPEFLTYFQNEAQLEKSRLLSDRFSAERPKGSFSTLEIQRTEQGDSAMYLCASSLRQGLTQETQYFGPGTRLLVL.

The CDR3: CASSLSGQGSGYGYTF. The CDR3 DNA reads as TGTGCCAGCAGCTTATCCGGACAGGGATCTGGCTATGGCTACACCTTC. The genes are TRBV7-3 and TRBJ1-2, with 8 bases lining up with TRBD1. In germline, CDR1 is SGHTA, CDR2 FQGTGA. J gave up 4 bases and V 2 bases, and 9 bases lay outside the gene matches. The CDR3 runs 16 residues.

This clonotype was seen only a few times. The chain couples TRBV12-3 or TRBV12-4 to TRBJ2-1, with a weak D call TRBD2 (5 bases). V lost 1 base and J 2 bases, leaving 15 bases between the germline ends. CDR3 size: 17 residues. The CDR3 is CASSLEDSIVPYNEQFF. Here the CDR3 DNA reads TGTGCCAGCAGTTTAGAGGACTCAATAGTACCCTACAATGAGCAGTTCTTC.

The CDR3 loop is CASSRFMTVGRSYEQYF. The CDR3 DNA reads as TGTGCCAGCTCACGTTTTATGACGGTCGGAAGATCCTACGAGCAGTACTTC. The chain links TRBV18 to TRBJ2-7; no firm D call. CDR3 length: 17 residues. V was clipped by 4 bases and J by 1 base, with 20 bases between them. Germline CDR1 is KGHSH and CDR2 is LQKENI. The full variable domain, with the rest looked up from reference TRBV18 and TRBJ2-7, is NAGVMQNPRHLVRRRGQEARLRCSPMKGHSHVYWYRQLPEEGLKFMVYLQKENIIDESGMPKERFSAEFPKEGPSILRIQQVVRGDSAAYFCASSRFMTVGRSYEQYFGPGTRLTVT.

This clonotype has only a few counts. The rearrangement links TRBV7-2 to TRBJ1-6; D possibly corresponds to TRBD1 (5 bases). Germline CDR1 and CDR2: SGHTA and FQGNSA. V lost 5 bases, J lost 4 bases, and 9 bases lay in between. The CDR3 spans 14 residues. CDR3 sequence reads: CASSVTVYNSPLHF. In nucleotides, the CDR3 is TGTGCCAGCAGCGTGACAGTATATAATTCACCCCTCCACTTT. Combining the CDR3 with reference TRBV7-2 and TRBJ1-6 gives the whole variable domain GAGVSQSPSNKVTEKGKDVELRCDPISGHTALYWYRQSLGQGLEFLIYFQGNSAPDKSGLPSDRFSAERTGGSVSTLTIQRTQQEDSAVYLCASSVTVYNSPLHFGNGTRLTVT.

The DNA for the CDR3 is TGTGCCAGCAGTTCATTGATTAACTATGGCTACACCTTC. Its protein is CASSSLINYGYTF. The V gene is TRBV12-3 or TRBV12-4, the J gene TRBJ1-2; D uncertain. V was clipped by 4 bases and J by 1 base, with 7 bases between them. The CDR3 totals 13 residues.